This T cell receptor beta chain is drawn from a study of identical twins (dated by TCRdb to about 2016). Regarding the research as a whole: TCR alpha and beta repertoires from monozygotic twins, unrelated adults of various ages and cord blood were deep-sequenced to test whether fetal clonotypes persist. To rule out contamination, the twin experiments were replicated at different times with different library preparation protocols.

From the cysteine through the phenylalanine, the CDR3 covers 19 amino acids. Only the CDR3 DNA is retained, 57 bases long and in frame from the first base. Germline trimming amounts to 2 bases on V and 7 bases on J, with 19 as the count of junction bases outside the gene matches. Based on the germline V gene, the CDR1 and CDR2 sequences are MNHEY and SVGAGI. Every donor was a healthy Caucasian. Three pairs of female monozygotic twins, all aged 18 to 29 years, were included in the twin cohort. Positive isolation kits from Invitrogen were used to isolate the CD4+ and CD8+ T cell populations. Concerning this clonotype: Its antigen remains unidentified. Base qualities are missing; no much larger clone stands one base away.

The library relied on 5' RACE. Reads for this sample came from an Illumina HiSeq 2000. A universal primer binding site was introduced by template switching, and a unique molecular identifier was present in the final cDNA, enabling accurate counting of TCR cDNA molecules. Specific primers in the conserved constant-segment region were used to synthesize first-strand cDNA for TCR alpha and beta chains. Each cDNA library was double barcoded, with a SMART-Mk sample barcode plus Illumina barcodes, to control for contamination. TruSeq adapter sequences, together with Illumina sample barcodes, were added in two successive PCR steps. Sequencing of the TCR alpha and beta cDNA libraries was done on the Illumina HiSeq platform using custom primers. On the study's bioinformatics: Raw reads were processed with MiGEC to extract unique molecular identifiers, and MiXCR was used to determine CDR3 positions. Recombination models were inferred per individual with the repgenHMM and IGoR tools using an EM algorithm. The tcR package in R was used for shared clonotype analysis, with sharing normalized by the product of cloneset sizes. To study raw recombination free of thymic and clonal selection effects, out-of-frame nonproductive sequences were analyzed. Using fastp trimming at Q25 and MiXCR clonotype assembly, TCRdb reanalyzed the public sequencing data and kept in-frame beta chains. Merged by CDR3 protein, the rows form single entries marked with the most common genes and DNA. None of the V and J calls come from the authors' own analysis; TCRdb made them. Counted in this sample were about 520,000 distinct CDR3 sequences; 20% to 25% of them appeared once. The top ten clones comprise roughly 0.91% of the sample.

Paper-wide results and their limitations: The excess sharing between twins in beta out-of-frame sequences was weaker because fewer shared sequences reduced the signal-to-noise ratio. Compared with coincidental sharing between unrelated individuals, out-of-frame TCR alpha sequences shared between twins had an excess of sequences with low generation probability. Out-of-frame TCR alpha sharing in monozygotic twins was systematically underestimated by recombination models, whereas sharing between unrelated individuals was in agreement with the recombination models. Abundant cord blood beta clonotypes carried fewer insertions; young adult naive repertoires showed a weaker similar trend, while memory repertoires showed none. Invariant T cells such as MAIT and iNKT could partly confound zero-insertion analyses, though diverse VJ usage argued against this for most clonotypes. Because the same donors could not be followed over many years, the conclusions depended on cross-sectional statistical analysis.

The data also belong to a second study, concerning T cells expressing NK-cell markers. The second study's authors report: TCR beta-chain repertoires were profiled in sorted CD3+CD56+NKG2C+, CD3+CD56+NKG2C- and CD3+CD56-NKG2C+ T-cell subsets from fewer than 10 donors. Of the eight sequenced donors, seven were found to be HCMV-seropositive and one was found to be HCMV-seronegative. In several experiments an anti-gammadeltaTCR antibody was added to restrict sorting to alphabetaTCR-expressing T cells. In six donors, the dominant CD3+CD56+NKG2C+ clonotypes were among the top 10 CD8+ clonotypes and accounted for about 1.0-7.0% of CD8+ T cells. Those dominant clonotypes were again the most abundant among CD3+CD56-NKG2C+ cells in a few donors, at roughly 25-65%. Whether the expanded NKG2C-expressing T cell clones were specific for HCMV antigens was left unclear. Randomly selected healthy volunteers, three men and five women, were used as the eight sequenced donors. HCMV-specific IgG was detected in serum with a commercial ELISA kit to determine HCMV serostatus. MIGEC was used to demultiplex reads and group the reads by UMI, and MiTCR was used to assemble and quantify clonotypes. Only TCR cDNA sequences supported by at least two reads were kept to exclude erroneous sequences. The tcR package was used for downstream repertoire analysis, with clonotypes matched between fractions based on CDR3 nucleotide sequence plus V segment. VDJmatch was used to annotate antigen specificity against VDJdb, with one amino acid substitution in CDR3 allowed.

This sequence uses TRBV6-5 and TRBJ2-2, with 7 bases aligning to TRBD2. The receptor was isolated from a woman under 30 in good health. The specimen was CD4+ T cells sorted from blood. The DNA is as follows: TGTGCCAGCAGTTACCGCCCGTCGGGCATGGGTAGCGGGTACGGGGAGCTGTTTTTT. Translation gives CASSYRPSGMGSGYGELFF.